This TCR beta chain was identified during a study of blood T cell repertoires in COVID-19. From germline, CDR1 is SQVTM and CDR2 ANQGSEA. The length of the CDR3 is 13 residues. As originally analysed: Estimation of nucleated cell counts was performed using reference gene primer amplification. Using immunoSEQ multiplex PCR, the repertoire was profiled, and TCRdb retains in-frame clones only, with some absent. V and J calls and clone size are as listed in that table; D and trimming were resolved from the DNA. The sample includes around 50,000 clones, around 83% of them seen just once. The sample consisted of peripheral blood. The genes are TRBV29-1 and TRBJ2-3; a possible D gene is TRBD2 (6 bases). The sequence derives from a human donor in a cohort sampled during active COVID-19. CDR3 protein: CSFRASGTDTQYF. Here the CDR3 DNA reads TGCTCCTTCAGGGCTAGCGGCACAGATACGCAGTATTTT.